These T cell receptor beta chains were read from a single sample in a study of shared clonotypes between healthy human individuals. TCRdb's table, derived via immunoSEQ multiplex PCR, lists solely in-frame clones and lacks some. The sample yields about 1 million clones, about 77% seen once. The sequenced material came from memory CD4+ T cells sorted from blood. The receptors were sampled from a young man in good health. The CDR3 runs from the conserved cysteine through the conserved F or W. A D gene is named only where the DNA matches it firmly. Clone size is stated in some rows and not others, as once, few, many or a class when expanded.

size,D,J,V,CDR3,DNA
.,.,TRBJ2-5,TRBV7-2,CASSLRIGGPGETQYF,TGTGCCAGCAGCTTGAGGATAGGTGGCCCGGGAGAGACCCAGTACTTC
few,.,TRBJ1-1,TRBV10-3,CAISVVNSPNTEAFF,TGTGCCATCAGTGTAGTTAACAGCCCAAACACTGAAGCTTTCTTT
.,TRBD1,TRBJ1-4,TRBV25-1,CASSARPGTGGWGEKLFF,TGTGCCAGCAGTGCTCGTCCCGGGACAGGGGGATGGGGTGAAAAACTGTTTTTT
.,TRBD2,TRBJ2-1,TRBV5-4,CASSRLAGGYNEQFF,TGTGCCAGCAGCCGACTAGCGGGAGGGTACAATGAGCAGTTCTTC
many,.,TRBJ1-3,TRBV2,CASQYSTGNTIYF,TGTGCCAGCCAGTACAGTACTGGAAACACCATATATTTT
.,.,TRBJ1-6,TRBV4-1,CASSQEWAESYLPLHF,TGCGCCAGCAGCCAAGAATGGGCGGAGTCCTATTTACCACTCCACTTT
few,.,TRBJ1-6,TRBV27,CASRGGLGSPLHF,TGTGCCAGCAGGGGGGGGTTGGGTTCACCCCTCCACTTT
.,TRBD1,TRBJ2-3,TRBV5-1,CASSRRTGGSTDTQYF,TGCGCCAGCAGCCGAAGGACAGGGGGCAGTACAGATACGCAGTATTTT
.,TRBD1,TRBJ2-2,TRBV7-6,CASSRDRGGTGELFF,TGTGCCAGCAGCCGGGACAGGGGAGGCACCGGGGAGCTGTTTTTT
.,TRBD1,TRBJ2-1,TRBV10-3,CAISEGQASYNEQFF,TGTGCCATCAGTGAGGGACAGGCCTCCTACAATGAGCAGTTCTTC
.,TRBD2,TRBJ2-5,TRBV6-1,CASSAVLAGGEETQYF,TGTGCCAGCAGTGCGGTACTAGCGGGAGGAGAAGAGACCCAGTACTTC
.,.,TRBJ2-3,TRBV14,CASSPELTSTDTQYF,TGTGCCAGCAGCCCGGAGCTTACTAGCACAGATACGCAGTATTTT
once,.,TRBJ1-3,TRBV5-1,CASSLITGVSGNTIYF,TGCGCCAGCAGCTTGATTACGGGGGTCTCAGGAAACACCATATATTTT
many,.,TRBJ2-2,TRBV19,CASSRTLWNTGELFF,TGTGCCAGTAGCCGGACGCTTTGGAACACCGGGGAGCTGTTTTTT
few,TRBD2,TRBJ2-7,TRBV11-2,CASSLGPGGPYEQYF,TGTGCCAGCAGCTTAGGGCCGGGGGGACCCTACGAGCAGTACTTC
.,.,TRBJ1-4,TRBV6-1,CASSESQGQREKLFF,TGTGCCAGCAGCGAGAGTCAGGGGCAGAGGGAAAAACTGTTTTTT
.,.,TRBJ1-6,TRBV10-3,CAISGVDNSPLHF,TGTGCCATCAGCGGGGTAGATAATTCACCCCTCCACTTT
.,TRBD1,TRBJ2-5,TRBV19,CASSVGSPGQGQETQYF,TGTGCCAGTAGTGTTGGATCACCGGGACAGGGTCAAGAGACCCAGTACTTC
.,.,TRBJ2-7,TRBV10-2,CASSEMGGEQYF,TGCGCCAGCAGTGAGATGGGGGGCGAGCAGTACTTC
.,.,TRBJ2-7,TRBV10-3,CAISESGTQLPHYEQYF,TGTGCCATCAGTGAGTCAGGCACCCAATTGCCCCACTACGAGCAGTACTTC